This TCR beta chain was obtained from a study of post-analysis software for immune sequencing data (dated by TCRdb to between 2014 and 2017). The study in broad terms: Disease courses on record covered relapsing-remitting, secondary progressive and progressive-relapsing multiple sclerosis, though some patients had no subtype annotation. The patient repertoires were compared against approximately eleven previously published healthy control repertoires obtained from donors aged roughly 6 to 26 years. A subset of samples was prepared in parallel using single-end sample barcoding, then pooled and co-amplified after Illumina adapter ligation. General conclusions and limits of the study: The multiple sclerosis patient group was slightly younger than the control group. Patients showed significantly higher frequencies than controls for several TRBV segments, among them TRBV5-6, TRBV5-1 and TRBV20-1. When samples were clustered directly using the F measure, samples prepared in the same batch co-clustered strongly, which prompted a batch-effect correction. Compared with controls, multiple sclerosis patients had significantly lower normalized Chao1 diversity, a finding suggesting substantial peripheral T-cell clonal expansion.

This clonotype was observed at least ten times. Its antigen is currently not known. Base qualities are not provided; no much larger clone lies one nucleotide away. To demonstrate the VDJtools post-analysis software, the study profiled TCR beta repertoires from the peripheral blood of about a dozen young patients with multiple sclerosis. The multiple sclerosis patients were children and adolescents ranging in age from about 6 to 17 years. The V end gives up 1 base and the J end 2 bases, leaving 3 bases in the junction not matched to a gene. Measured from the cysteine to the phenylalanine, the CDR3 is 15 residues long. Only the CDR3 region is kept as DNA, spanning 45 bases read in frame from base 1. CDR1 is given as LGHDT and CDR2 as YNNKEL, both from the germline V gene (reference sequence). The library was made by PCR. Sequencing used an Illumina HiSeq 2500. To reduce PCR and sequencing biases, unique molecular identifiers were built into the TCR beta cDNA libraries. Roughly 0.5 million cDNA molecules were obtained per 1 to 10 million input T cells, so each molecule approximated one T cell. The patient libraries were prepared and sequenced using the same protocol as the earlier healthy control dataset. Within a given batch, samples were prepared together, multiplexed and sequenced on the same HiSeq lane. The original methods were these. MIGEC was used to process the raw barcoded reads, and molecular identifier groups with only a single read were discarded before consensus assembly and CDR3 extraction. Clonotype tables were post-analysed with VDJtools, normalizing diversity by down-sampling all datasets to the smallest sample size. Repertoire overlap clustering matched CDR3 amino acid but not nucleotide sequences to correct batch-related cross-sample contamination. The public reads were reanalyzed by TCRdb: fastp trimming at Q25, MiXCR alignment, in-frame beta chains only. Under each unique CDR3 protein, matching rows form one entry showing the most common genes and DNA. For this entry, the V and J calls and clone size follow TCRdb and not the study's own pipeline. This sample holds about 200,000 distinct CDR3 sequences; 25% to 30% were observed only once. Approximately 3% of the sample goes to the ten largest clones.

The source material was blood. The rearrangement combines TRBV3-1 with TRBJ2-7, with 9 bases aligning to TRBD1. This receptor was identified in a girl younger than 18 with multiple sclerosis. The CDR3 protein is CASSQVRDRAYEQYF. The sequenced DNA: TGTGCCAGCAGCCAAGTCCGGGACAGGGCCTACGAGCAGTACTTC.